This TCR beta chain was documented in a study of beta chain features in type 1 diabetes. General observations from the study: Any HLA type influence on TCRB rearrangement was left unresolved here. The study found that naive, central memory and Treg TCRB repertoires appeared more similar in patients than in healthy donors. Shorter TCRB CDR3s, moderately but significantly so, were found in Type 1 diabetes patients in all four CD4+ subsets.

Germline values: CDR1 SGHAT, CDR2 FQNNGV. The CDR3 has 14 amino acids. After removal of 5 bases from V and 9 bases from J, the junction contained 6 bases not matched to a gene. The study reverse transcribed the entire isolated RNA, so it sequenced expressed TCRB transcripts. Here immunoSEQ multiplex PCR was the method, and the copy in TCRdb shows in-frame clones only, minus some. The table lists 600,000 to 700,000 clones, under 15% of them singletons. About this clone: Its antigen remains unknown.

Input material: naive CD4+ T cells from blood. This clonotype originated in a man aged 30-40 years with type 1 diabetes. The chain has TRBV11-2 and TRBJ2-1, with 11 nucleotides matching TRBD1. CDR3 bases: TGTGCCAGCAGCCGGACAGGGGGCATCGGTGAGCAGTTCTTC. It encodes CASSRTGGIGEQFF.